A single sample is the source of the 31 T cell receptor beta chains below, sequenced in a study of persistence of HIV-infected CD4 T cells. This was the immunoSEQ version 4 assay in survey mode. Clones were read by immunoSEQ multiplex PCR, and TCRdb kept only the in-frame ones, dropping some. The data show 40,000 to 50,000 clones, with under 85% seen just once and about 3% held by the top ten. The stimulus was lysate of CMV-infected fibroblasts, about 11 ug/mL. CD40L-negative CD69-negative CD45RO-high memory CD4+ T cells were sorted as populations depleted of antigen-responding cells. These receptors have no known antigen. The material sequenced was CD4+ T cells sorted from PBMCs after approximately 19-hour stimulation, taken from a patient who received antiretroviral therapy. These receptor sequences come from an adult man with HIV who was CMV-seropositive.

This clone was counted only a few times. The rearrangement links TRBV4-2 to TRBJ2-7; D possibly matches TRBD1 or TRBD2 (5 bases each). Trimming pared 3 bases from V and 2 bases from J, leaving 14 bases between. The germline CDR1 and CDR2 sequences are LGHNA and YNFKEQ. The CDR3 has 15 amino acids. The CDR3 DNA reads TGTGCCAGCAGCCAGCTGAACCGGGACGCCTACGAGCAGTACTTC. Protein: CASSQLNRDAYEQYF.

This clone was seen a single time. The V gene is TRBV4-2, the J gene TRBJ2-7; TRBD2 agrees at 9 bases. Trimming took 0 bases from V and 5 from J; bases not matched to a gene: 8. This CDR3 has 16 residues. Germline V gives CDR1 LGHNA, CDR2 YNFKEQ. CDR3 DNA sequence: TGTGCCAGCAGCCAAGAAACAGCGGGGGGCCCCAACGAGCAGTACTTC. It encodes CASSQETAGGPNEQYF.

This clone was counted a few times. The CDR3: CASSPRTSGRSYEQYF. DNA of the CDR3: TGTGCCAGTAGTCCTCGGACTAGCGGGAGATCCTACGAGCAGTACTTC. The genes are TRBV19 and TRBJ2-7, with 13 bases aligning to TRBD2. The CDR3 is made up of 16 amino acids. Germline V CDR1 and CDR2: LNHDA, SQIVND (reference sequence). The V segment lost 5 bases and the J segment 1 base; nucleotides outside the gene matches: 5.

Only one count was recorded for this clone. The chain carries TRBV29-1 and TRBJ2-6; D call uncertain. Germline CDR1 reads SQVTM; CDR2 reads ANQGSEA. This CDR3 has 15 residues. Trimming took off 1 base at V and 2 bases at J, with 9 bases between the two ends. This CDR3 is CSVEGLGAGANVLTF. CDR3 nucleotide sequence: TGCAGCGTTGAAGGGTTGGGCGCTGGGGCCAACGTCCTGACTTTC.

The rearrangement links TRBV28 to TRBJ1-6, with 7 bases fitting TRBD1. The germline V gene encodes CDR1 MDHEN and CDR2 SYDVKM. The CDR3 consists of 15 residues. V lost 5 bases, J lost 6 bases, and 7 bases stayed unmatched. The CDR3 here is CASSTGVGVNSPLHF. For the CDR3, the DNA is TGTGCCAGCAGTACAGGGGTGGGTGTTAATTCACCCCTCCACTTT.

This chain links TRBV30 with TRBJ1-1; 7 nucleotides align to TRBD1. The ends lost 5 bases at V and 8 bases at J; junction bases unmatched: 5. This CDR3 comprises 11 residues. Germline loops: CDR1 GTSNPN, CDR2 SVGIG (reference sequence). CDR3 coding DNA: TGTGCCTGGGGAGGACAGGCCGAAGCTTTCTTT. This codes for CAWGGQAEAFF. The complete variable domain, with remaining parts taken from reference TRBV30 and TRBJ1-1, reads SQTIHQWPATLVQPVGSPLSLECTVEGTSNPNLYWYRQAAGRGLQLLFYSVGIGQISSEVPQNLSASRPQDRQFILSSKKLLLSDSGFYLCAWGGQAEAFFGQGTRLTVV.

This chain joins TRBV28 and TRBJ1-2; unclear D gene. Per the germline V gene, CDR1 is MDHEN and CDR2 is SYDVKM. V was clipped by 1 base and J by 7 bases, with 13 bases between them. The CDR3 is 14 amino acids. The CDR3 protein is CASSLLAYRGGYTF. The CDR3 bases are TGTGCCAGCAGTTTATTGGCGTACCGAGGTGGCTACACCTTC.

This chain joins TRBV19 and TRBJ2-7, with a tentative D call TRBD2 (5 bases). V lost 3 bases to trimming and J lost 0 bases, with 9 bases between them. Germline V gene lookup returns CDR1 LNHDA and CDR2 SQIVND (reference sequence). This CDR3 is 14 amino acids long. The CDR3 DNA reads as TGTGCCAGTAGTATGGACGGGAACTCCTACGAGCAGTACTTC. It translates to CASSMDGNSYEQYF.

The chain links TRBV7-2 to TRBJ2-2; TRBD1 agrees at 7 bases. Germline values: CDR1 SGHTA, CDR2 FQGNSA. There are 15 residues in the CDR3. V was pared by 5 bases and J by 5 bases, with 8 bases of the junction left unmatched. CDR3: CASSLGTGDTGELFF. CDR3 nucleotide sequence: TGTGCCAGCAGCCTAGGCACAGGGGATACCGGGGAGCTGTTTTTT. The full variable domain, in which reference TRBV7-2 and TRBJ2-2 provide the parts outside the CDR3, is GAGVSQSPSNKVTEKGKDVELRCDPISGHTALYWYRQSLGQGLEFLIYFQGNSAPDKSGLPSDRFSAERTGGSVSTLTIQRTQQEDSAVYLCASSLGTGDTGELFFGEGSRLTVL.

This chain uses TRBV29-1 with TRBJ1-1, with TRBD1 identical over 8 bases. This CDR3 has 15 residues. Unmatched junction bases numbered 12, after V lost 7 bases and J lost 2 bases. CDR1 and CDR2 (germline): SQVTM, ANQGSEA. The CDR3 nucleotides read TGCAGCGCCCCAGATCCAGACAGGGGTAACACTGAAGCTTTCTTT. Encoded protein: CSAPDPDRGNTEAFF.

This clone was detected a few times. The chain couples TRBV7-2 to TRBJ2-1, with D hard to call. The CDR3 totals 13 residues. Germline V CDR1 and CDR2: SGHTA, FQGNSA. V shed 1 base and J shed 8 bases, with 9 bases lying between them. The CDR3 nucleotides are TGTGCCAGCAGCTTAGTATATGGCGATGAGCAGTTCTTC. Its translation: CASSLVYGDEQFF.

J is TRBJ1-5 and V is TRBV19; D unclear. Germline CDR1 LNHDA, CDR2 SQIVND (reference sequence). The ends were cut back, 4 bases at V and 7 bases at J, with 14 bases in the middle. The CDR3 has 14 residues. The CDR3 nucleotides read TGTGCCAGTAGTAAGGTAGGACCCTACCAGCCCCAGCATTTT. The encoded protein is CASSKVGPYQPQHF.

The chain uses TRBV6-5 and TRBJ1-3; 8 nucleotides agree with TRBD1. The germline V gene encodes CDR1 MNHEY and CDR2 SVGAGI. V trimming: 5 bases; J trimming: 0 bases; junction bases outside the gene matches: 3. This CDR3 spans 15 amino acids. CDR3 sequence (DNA): TGTGCCAGCAGTCGACAGGGGAACTCTGGAAACACCATATATTTT. It translates to CASSRQGNSGNTIYF.

The chain employs TRBV27 and TRBJ1-4, with D unclear. V was pared by 3 bases and J by 5 bases, with 10 bases between. CDR1 MNHEY and CDR2 SMNVEV come from the germline V gene (reference sequence). The CDR3 has 14 residues. CDR3 nucleotide sequence: TGTGCCAGCAGTTTGTCCGGGTTAAATGAAAAACTGTTTTTT. It specifies CASSLSGLNEKLFF.

The chain employs TRBV27 and TRBJ2-7; tentative D call: TRBD1 (6 bases). The CDR3 has 15 residues. With 8 bases removed from V and 3 bases from J, the gap between germline ends came to 20 bases. Germline values: CDR1 MNHEY, CDR2 SMNVEV (reference sequence). DNA of the CDR3: TGTGCCAGCTGCCAGGGGCTAGCTCGAATCTACGAGCAGTACTTC. Its protein is CASCQGLARIYEQYF.

This clone has only one observation. V usage is TRBV7-9 and J usage is TRBJ2-7; D might be TRBD1 (6 bases). The CDR3 totals 15 residues. Germline lookup yields CDR1 SEHNR and CDR2 FQNEAQ (reference sequence). V dropped 2 bases and J dropped 3 bases, with 14 bases sitting between them. The CDR3 sequence: CASSLSFQGHYEQYF. The DNA for the CDR3 is TGTGCCAGCAGCTTATCATTCCAGGGGCACTACGAGCAGTACTTC. The entire variable domain, with the rest obtained from reference TRBV7-9 and TRBJ2-7, is as follows: DTGVSQNPRHKITKRGQNVTFRCDPISEHNRLYWYRQTLGQGPEFLTYFQNEAQLEKSRLLSDRFSAERPKGSFSTLEIQRTEQGDSAMYLCASSLSFQGHYEQYFGPGTRLTVT.

The chain carries TRBV2 and TRBJ1-1; D might be TRBD1 (6 bases). The V gene's germline CDR1 is SNHLY and CDR2 FYNNEI. The CDR3 runs to 14 residues. The V and J ends lost 4 bases and 5 bases respectively, with 14 bases between them. In nucleotides, the CDR3 is TGTGCCAGCAGTGTAGCCAGGGGTGGGACTGAAGCTTTCTTT. Amino acid sequence: CASSVARGGTEAFF.

DNA for the CDR3: TGTGCCATCAGTGCGGGCAGATCCACAGATACGCAGTATTTT. Protein: CAISAGRSTDTQYF. The chain carries TRBV10-3 and TRBJ2-3, with unresolved D. CDR1 and CDR2 (germline): ENHRY, SYGVKD. The CDR3 sequence is 14 residues long. Deletions cut 4 bases from V and 2 bases from J, with 10 bases between.

The chain carries TRBV18 and TRBJ2-5, with D tentatively TRBD2 (5 bases). Trimming took 3 bases from V and 5 from J, leaving 10 bases between them. The CDR3 covers 13 residues. In germline, CDR1 is KGHSH, CDR2 LQKENI. The CDR3 bases are TGTGCCAGCTCACCTCTGCCGGGGGAGACCCAGTACTTC. Protein: CASSPLPGETQYF.

V gene TRBV7-2 combines with J gene TRBJ2-1; 13 bases are a match to TRBD2. Germline CDR1 reads SGHTA; CDR2 reads FQGNSA. Losses at the gene ends were 5 bases for V and 9 bases for J; bases not matched to a gene: 13. The CDR3 totals 17 residues. The CDR3 bases are TGTGCCAGCAGCACCCAATTACTAGCGGGGGGGCCAATTGAGCAGTTCTTC. It codes for CASSTQLLAGGPIEQFF.

V is TRBV7-8 and J is TRBJ2-7; D perhaps matches TRBD2 (6 bases). The CDR3 covers 13 residues. Trimming took off 5 bases at V and 3 bases at J, with 11 bases between the two ends. Germline CDR1 SGHVS, CDR2 FQNEAQ. The CDR3 sequence is CASSRMGGYEQYF. Written as DNA, the CDR3 is TGTGCCAGCAGCCGAATGGGGGGCTACGAGCAGTACTTC. The whole variable domain, remainder taken from reference TRBV7-8 and TRBJ2-7, is GAGVSQSPRYKVAKRGQDVALRCDPISGHVSLFWYQQALGQGPEFLTYFQNEAQLDKSGLPSDRFFAERPEGSVSTLKIQRTQQEDSAVYLCASSRMGGYEQYFGPGTRLTVT.

In this sample, this clone turned up a few times. This chain uses TRBV5-4 with TRBJ2-5; D not resolved. The ends were cut back, 0 bases at V and 5 bases at J, with 8 bases in the middle. The CDR3 loop spans 13 amino acids. The germline V gene encodes CDR1 SGHNT and CDR2 YYREEE (reference sequence). The CDR3 DNA follows: TGTGCCAGCAGCTTGGCGATAGGGGAGACCCAGTACTTC. It specifies CASSLAIGETQYF.

V usage is TRBV5-4 and J usage is TRBJ2-1; no firm D call. The germline CDR1 and CDR2 sequences are SGHNT and YYREEE (reference sequence). This CDR3 has 15 residues. Trimming pared 3 bases from V and 2 bases from J, leaving 12 bases between. CDR3 in amino acids: CASSWGTGAYNEQFF. The CDR3 DNA reads TGTGCCAGCAGCTGGGGTACTGGGGCCTACAATGAGCAGTTCTTC.

This rearrangement joins TRBV5-1 to TRBJ1-2; D ambiguous. The CDR3 is made up of 14 amino acids. V lost 1 base and J 0 bases, leaving 7 bases between the germline ends. CDR1 SGHRS and CDR2 YFSETQ come from the germline V gene. CDR3 nucleotides: TGCGCCAGCAGCTTGACAGATACTAACTATGGCTACACCTTC. Its protein is CASSLTDTNYGYTF. Drawing the rest from reference TRBV5-1 and TRBJ1-2, the complete variable domain is KAGVTQTPRYLIKTRGQQVTLSCSPISGHRSVSWYQQTPGQGLQFLFEYFSETQRNKGNFPGRFSGRQFSNSRSEMNVSTLELGDSALYLCASSLTDTNYGYTFGSGTRLTVV.

This clone has more than one count but fewer than ten. V and J are TRBV2 and TRBJ2-7, with a possible D match to TRBD2 (6 bases). Trimming cost V 9 bases and J 3 bases, with 18 bases left between them. The CDR3 loop spans 14 amino acids. Germline lookup yields CDR1 SNHLY and CDR2 FYNNEI. CDR3 DNA sequence: TGTGCCAGATCCGATAGCGGCAAGCTCTACGAGCAGTACTTC. This sequence encodes CARSDSGKLYEQYF.

This clone was detected only a few times. The V call is TRBV10-1, the J call TRBJ1-1; 8 bases fit TRBD1. Germline-derived CDR1 and CDR2 are WNHNN and SYGVQD (reference sequence). The V segment lost 6 bases and the J segment 0 bases; nucleotides outside the gene matches: 3. This CDR3 has 14 residues. The CDR3 bases are TGCGCCAGCAGGGGACAGGAGATGAACACTGAAGCTTTCTTT. As protein: CASRGQEMNTEAFF.

The chain has TRBV6-5 and TRBJ1-5, with a weak D call TRBD1 (5 bases). V was clipped by 0 bases and J by 7 bases, with 13 bases between them. Germline loops: CDR1 MNHEY, CDR2 SVGAGI. The CDR3 covers 15 residues. CDR3 nucleotides: TGTGCCAGCAGTTACTCTAGGGGTCCCGGGCAGCCCCAGCATTTT. Its protein is CASSYSRGPGQPQHF.

This clone was counted a few times. The chain employs TRBV30 and TRBJ1-1; a possible D gene is TRBD1 (5 bases). Germline V CDR1 and CDR2: GTSNPN, SVGIG (reference sequence). This CDR3 is built from 14 residues. Between the trimmed V and J ends, which lost 0 bases and 4 bases, there was a span of 12 bases. CDR3 nucleotide sequence: TGTGCCTGGAGTGTTCAGGGAGAAGGCACTGAAGCTTTCTTT. As protein: CAWSVQGEGTEAFF.

This chain connects TRBV7-8 to TRBJ2-7; TRBD1 might be the D (5 bases). The CDR3 loop spans 14 amino acids. Between the trimmed V and J ends, which lost 1 base and 3 bases, there was a span of 10 bases. The germline gives CDR1 SGHVS, CDR2 FQNEAQ. As DNA, the CDR3 is TGTGCCAGCAGCTTAGTGGGGCCCCACTACGAGCAGTACTTC. It codes for CASSLVGPHYEQYF.

V gene TRBV7-2 combines with J gene TRBJ1-1; D is undetermined. The CDR3 sequence is 13 residues long. Trimming took 5 bases from V and 1 from J, leaving 8 bases between them. Germline values: CDR1 SGHTA, CDR2 FQGNSA. The CDR3 loop is CASSIRQNTEAFF. CDR3 nucleotides: TGTGCCAGCAGCATTCGACAGAACACTGAAGCTTTCTTT. The variable domain in full, completed from reference TRBV7-2 and TRBJ1-1, reads GAGVSQSPSNKVTEKGKDVELRCDPISGHTALYWYRQSLGQGLEFLIYFQGNSAPDKSGLPSDRFSAERTGGSVSTLTIQRTQQEDSAVYLCASSIRQNTEAFFGQGTRLTVV.

The J gene is TRBJ1-6, the V gene TRBV7-9; TRBD1 is a possible D gene (5 bases). The CDR3 loop spans 16 amino acids. The germline V and J ends were trimmed by 4 bases and 5 bases, with 15 bases remaining between them. CDR1 SEHNR and CDR2 FQNEAQ come from the germline V gene (reference sequence). CDR3 sequence: CASSSPGRLNNSPLHF. CDR3 DNA: TGTGCCAGCAGCTCCCCGGGACGGCTCAATAATTCACCCCTCCACTTT.